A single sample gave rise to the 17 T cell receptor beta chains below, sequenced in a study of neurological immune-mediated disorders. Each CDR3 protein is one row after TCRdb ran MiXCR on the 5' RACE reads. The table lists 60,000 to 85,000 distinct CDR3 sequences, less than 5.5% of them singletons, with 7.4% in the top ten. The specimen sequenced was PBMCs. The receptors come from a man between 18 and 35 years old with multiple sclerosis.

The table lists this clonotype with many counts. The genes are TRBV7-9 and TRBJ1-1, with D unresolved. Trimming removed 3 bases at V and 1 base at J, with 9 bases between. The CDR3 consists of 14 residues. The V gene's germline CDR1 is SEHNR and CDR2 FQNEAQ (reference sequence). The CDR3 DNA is TGTGCCAGCAGCTTGAGTACGAAGAACACTGAAGCTTTCTTT. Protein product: CASSLSTKNTEAFF.

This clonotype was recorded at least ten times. The CDR3 region is CSRGPLSHEQFF. DNA of the CDR3: TGCAGTAGGGGGCCACTCAGCCATGAGCAGTTCTTC. The V call is TRBV20-1, the J call TRBJ2-1; 7 nucleotides match TRBD1. Germline loops: CDR1 DFQATT, CDR2 SNEGSKA (reference sequence). This CDR3 spans 12 amino acids. Unmatched junction bases numbered 9, after V lost 8 bases and J lost 8 bases.

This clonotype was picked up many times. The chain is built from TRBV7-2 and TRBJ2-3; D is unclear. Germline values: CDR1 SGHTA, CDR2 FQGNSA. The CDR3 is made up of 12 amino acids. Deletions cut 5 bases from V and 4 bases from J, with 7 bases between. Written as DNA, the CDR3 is TGTGCCAGCAGCCAGGCGGCAGATACGCAGTATTTT. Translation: CASSQAADTQYF. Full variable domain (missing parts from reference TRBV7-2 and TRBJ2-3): GAGVSQSPSNKVTEKGKDVELRCDPISGHTALYWYRQSLGQGLEFLIYFQGNSAPDKSGLPSDRFSAERTGGSVSTLTIQRTQQEDSAVYLCASSQAADTQYFGPGTRLTVL.

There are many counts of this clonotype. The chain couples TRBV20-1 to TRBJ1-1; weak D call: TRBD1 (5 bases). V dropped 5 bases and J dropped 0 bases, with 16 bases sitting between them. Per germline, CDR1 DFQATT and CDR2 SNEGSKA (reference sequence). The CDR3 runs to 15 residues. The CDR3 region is CSAYWGTAMNTEAFF. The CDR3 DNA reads TGCAGTGCTTATTGGGGGACGGCAATGAACACTGAAGCTTTCTTT.

CDR3 residues: CASSSTGTEAFF. The CDR3 DNA follows: TGTGCCAGCAGCTCCACAGGGACTGAAGCTTTCTTT. J is TRBJ1-1 and V is TRBV7-6; D is possibly TRBD1 (6 bases). The V end was cut by 4 bases, the J end by 5 bases, with 8 bases between. This CDR3 is 12 amino acids long. CDR1 and CDR2 from the germline V gene are SGHVS and FNYEAQ.

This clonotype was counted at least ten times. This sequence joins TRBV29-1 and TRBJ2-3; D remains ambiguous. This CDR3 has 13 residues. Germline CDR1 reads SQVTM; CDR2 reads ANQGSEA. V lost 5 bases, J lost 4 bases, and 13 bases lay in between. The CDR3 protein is CSVRMENADTQYF. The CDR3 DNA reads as TGCAGCGTTCGAATGGAGAACGCAGATACGCAGTATTTT.

The CDR3 loop is CASRLGTGHNSPLHF. DNA of the CDR3: TGTGCCAGCAGACTAGGGACAGGGCATAATTCACCCCTCCACTTT. The V gene is TRBV7-3, the J gene TRBJ1-6, with 9 nucleotides matching TRBD1. Germline CDR1 and CDR2: SGHTA and FQGTGA. The CDR3 sequence is 15 residues long. Trimming at V came to 6 bases and at J to 5 bases, leaving 5 bases not matched to a gene.

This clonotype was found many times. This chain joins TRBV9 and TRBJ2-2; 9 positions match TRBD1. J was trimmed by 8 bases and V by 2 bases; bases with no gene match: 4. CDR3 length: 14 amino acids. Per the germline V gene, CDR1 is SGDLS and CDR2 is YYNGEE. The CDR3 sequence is CASSVGTGLGELFF. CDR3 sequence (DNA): TGTGCCAGCAGCGTCGGGACAGGGTTAGGGGAGCTGTTTTTT.

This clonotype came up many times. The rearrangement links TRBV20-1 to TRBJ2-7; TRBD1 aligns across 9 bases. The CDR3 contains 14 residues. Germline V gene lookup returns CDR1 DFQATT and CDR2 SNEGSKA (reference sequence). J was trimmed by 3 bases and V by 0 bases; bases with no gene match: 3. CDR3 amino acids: CSAREAGQGYEQYF. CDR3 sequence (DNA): TGCAGTGCTAGAGAAGCGGGACAGGGCTACGAGCAGTACTTC.

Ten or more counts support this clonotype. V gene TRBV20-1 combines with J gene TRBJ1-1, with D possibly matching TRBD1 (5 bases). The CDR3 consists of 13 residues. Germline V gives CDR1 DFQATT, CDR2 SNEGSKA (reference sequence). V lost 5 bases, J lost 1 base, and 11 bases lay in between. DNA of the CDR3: TGCAGTGCTCTTCTCGGGGCGAACACTGAAGCTTTCTTT. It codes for CSALLGANTEAFF.

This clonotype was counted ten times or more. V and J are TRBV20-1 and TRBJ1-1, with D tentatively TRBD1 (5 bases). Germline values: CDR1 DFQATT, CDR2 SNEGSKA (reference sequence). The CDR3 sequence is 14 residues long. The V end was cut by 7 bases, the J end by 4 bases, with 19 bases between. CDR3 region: CSVRVQDGGTEAFF. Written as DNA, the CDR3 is TGCAGTGTCAGGGTACAGGATGGGGGCACTGAAGCTTTCTTT.

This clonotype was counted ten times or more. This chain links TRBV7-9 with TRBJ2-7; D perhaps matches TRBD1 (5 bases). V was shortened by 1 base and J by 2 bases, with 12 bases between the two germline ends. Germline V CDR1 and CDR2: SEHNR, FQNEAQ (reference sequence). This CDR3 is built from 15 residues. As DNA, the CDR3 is TGTGCCAGCAGCTTAGGTCTGGGGCATACCTACGAGCAGTACTTC. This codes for CASSLGLGHTYEQYF.

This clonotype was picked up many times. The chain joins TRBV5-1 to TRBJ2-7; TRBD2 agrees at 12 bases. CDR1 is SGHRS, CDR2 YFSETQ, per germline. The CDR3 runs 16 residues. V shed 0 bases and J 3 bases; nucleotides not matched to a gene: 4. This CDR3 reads CASSLAGLAGNYEQYF. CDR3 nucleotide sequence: TGCGCCAGCAGCTTGGCCGGACTAGCGGGGAACTACGAGCAGTACTTC.

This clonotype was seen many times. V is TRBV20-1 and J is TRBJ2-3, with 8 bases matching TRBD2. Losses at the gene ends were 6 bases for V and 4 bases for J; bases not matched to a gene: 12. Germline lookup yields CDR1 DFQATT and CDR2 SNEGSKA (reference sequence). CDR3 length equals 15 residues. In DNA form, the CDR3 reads TGCAGTGCCCCTAAGGTAGCGGGGTCGGCAGATACGCAGTATTTT. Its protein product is CSAPKVAGSADTQYF.

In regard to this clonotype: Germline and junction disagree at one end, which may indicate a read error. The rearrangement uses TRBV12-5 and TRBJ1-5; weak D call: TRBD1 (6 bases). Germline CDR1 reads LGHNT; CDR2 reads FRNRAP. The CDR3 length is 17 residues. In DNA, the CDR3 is TGTGCTAGTGGTTTGGACTTACAGGGCTATAGCAATCAGCCCCAGAATTTT. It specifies CASGLDLQGYSNQPQNF.

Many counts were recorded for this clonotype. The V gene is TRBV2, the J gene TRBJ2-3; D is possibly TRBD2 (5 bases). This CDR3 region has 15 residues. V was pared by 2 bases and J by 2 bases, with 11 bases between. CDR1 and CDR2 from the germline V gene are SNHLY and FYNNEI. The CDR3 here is CASSEFRTYTDTQYF. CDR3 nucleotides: TGTGCCAGCAGTGAATTCAGGACTTACACAGATACGCAGTATTTT.

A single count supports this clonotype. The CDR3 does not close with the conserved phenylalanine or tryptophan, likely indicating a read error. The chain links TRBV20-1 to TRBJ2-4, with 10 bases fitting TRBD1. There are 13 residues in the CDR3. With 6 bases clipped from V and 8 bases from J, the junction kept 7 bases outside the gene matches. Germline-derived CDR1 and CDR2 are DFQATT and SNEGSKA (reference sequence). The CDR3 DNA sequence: TGCAGTGCCGAGGACAGGGGGGTTGACATTCAGTACAAC. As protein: CSAEDRGVDIQYN.